This T cell receptor (beta chain) was sequenced during a study of blood T cell repertoires in COVID-19. Study summary: T cells, B-cell-depleted T cells, or PBMCs supplied cDNA or gDNA.

As originally analysed: Reference gene primer amplification gave nucleated cell count estimates. The data were produced by immunoSEQ multiplex PCR, yet TCRdb's version contains in-frame clones alone and is incomplete. V, J and clone size are those of that table, while D and trimming were read from the DNA. The table records about 300,000 clones, roughly nine tenths of them present only once. Germline V gene lookup returns CDR1 MNHEY and CDR2 SMNVEV (reference sequence). CDR3 length equals 12 residues. The chain joins TRBV27 to TRBJ1-1, with no clear D. Sequencing input: peripheral blood. The origin of this receptor is a young man with active or convalescent COVID-19. The CDR3 sequence is CVTKYGNTEAFF. The CDR3 DNA follows: TGTGTTACTAAATATGGGAACACTGAAGCTTTCTTT.